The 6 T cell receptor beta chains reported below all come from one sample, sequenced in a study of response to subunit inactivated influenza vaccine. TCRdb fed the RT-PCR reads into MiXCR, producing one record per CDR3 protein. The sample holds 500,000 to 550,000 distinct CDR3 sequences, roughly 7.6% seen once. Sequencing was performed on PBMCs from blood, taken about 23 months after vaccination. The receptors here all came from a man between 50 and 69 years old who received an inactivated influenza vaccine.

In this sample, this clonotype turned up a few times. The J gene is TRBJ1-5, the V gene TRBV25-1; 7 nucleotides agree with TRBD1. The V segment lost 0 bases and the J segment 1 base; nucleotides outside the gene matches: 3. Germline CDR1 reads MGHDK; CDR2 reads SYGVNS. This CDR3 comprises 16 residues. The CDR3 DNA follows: TGTGCCAGCAGTGAATATCGGGACAGCAGCAATCAGCCCCAGCATTTT. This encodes CASSEYRDSSNQPQHF.

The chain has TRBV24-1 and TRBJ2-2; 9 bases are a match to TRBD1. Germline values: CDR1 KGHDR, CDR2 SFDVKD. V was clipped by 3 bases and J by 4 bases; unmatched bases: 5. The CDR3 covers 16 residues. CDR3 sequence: CATSDAGTGITGELFF. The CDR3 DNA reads TGTGCCACCAGTGATGCCGGGACAGGGATCACCGGGGAGCTGTTTTTT.

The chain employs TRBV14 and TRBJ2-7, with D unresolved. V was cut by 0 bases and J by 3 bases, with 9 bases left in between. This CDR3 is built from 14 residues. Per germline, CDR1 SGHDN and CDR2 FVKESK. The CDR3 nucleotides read TGTGCCAGCAGCCAAGATCTTAATCGCTACGAGCAGTACTTC. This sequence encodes CASSQDLNRYEQYF.

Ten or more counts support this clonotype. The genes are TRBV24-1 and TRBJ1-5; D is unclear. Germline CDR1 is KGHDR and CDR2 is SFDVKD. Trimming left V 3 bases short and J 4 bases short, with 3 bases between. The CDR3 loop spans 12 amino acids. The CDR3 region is CATSDTNQPQHF. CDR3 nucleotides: TGTGCCACCAGTGATACTAATCAGCCCCAGCATTTT.

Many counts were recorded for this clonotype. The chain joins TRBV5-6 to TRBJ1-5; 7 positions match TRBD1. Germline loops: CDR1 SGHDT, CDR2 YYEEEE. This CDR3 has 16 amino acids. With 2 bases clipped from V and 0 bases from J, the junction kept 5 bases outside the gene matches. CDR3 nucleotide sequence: TGTGCCAGCAGCTTCGGGACAGCTTTTAGCAATCAGCCCCAGCATTTT. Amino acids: CASSFGTAFSNQPQHF.

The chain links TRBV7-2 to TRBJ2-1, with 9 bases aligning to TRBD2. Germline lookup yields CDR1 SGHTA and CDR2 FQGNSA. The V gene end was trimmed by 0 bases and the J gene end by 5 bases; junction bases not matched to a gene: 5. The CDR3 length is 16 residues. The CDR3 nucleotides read TGTGCCAGCAGCTTAGCCGGACTAGCGAGTCACAATGAGCAGTTCTTC. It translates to CASSLAGLASHNEQFF.